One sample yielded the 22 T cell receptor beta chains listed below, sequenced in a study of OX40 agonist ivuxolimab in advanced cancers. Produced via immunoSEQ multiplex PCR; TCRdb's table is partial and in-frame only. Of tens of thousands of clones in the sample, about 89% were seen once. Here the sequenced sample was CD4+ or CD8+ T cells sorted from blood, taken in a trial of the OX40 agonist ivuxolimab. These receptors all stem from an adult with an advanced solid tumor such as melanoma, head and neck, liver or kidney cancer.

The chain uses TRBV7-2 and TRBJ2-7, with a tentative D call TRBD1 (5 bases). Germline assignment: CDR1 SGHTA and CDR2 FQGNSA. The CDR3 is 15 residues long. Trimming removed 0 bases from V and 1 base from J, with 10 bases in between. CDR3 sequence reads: CASSLAVDKSYEQYF. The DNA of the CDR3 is TGTGCCAGCAGCTTAGCTGTGGACAAATCCTACGAGCAGTACTTC. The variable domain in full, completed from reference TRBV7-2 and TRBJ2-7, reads GAGVSQSPSNKVTEKGKDVELRCDPISGHTALYWYRQSLGQGLEFLIYFQGNSAPDKSGLPSDRFSAERTGGSVSTLTIQRTQQEDSAVYLCASSLAVDKSYEQYFGPGTRLTVT.

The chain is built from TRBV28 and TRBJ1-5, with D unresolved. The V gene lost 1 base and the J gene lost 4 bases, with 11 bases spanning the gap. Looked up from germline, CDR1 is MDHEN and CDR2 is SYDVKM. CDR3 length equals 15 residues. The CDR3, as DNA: TGTGCCAGCAGTTTATTGGCAGAAATTAATCAGCCCCAGCATTTT. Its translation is CASSLLAEINQPQHF.

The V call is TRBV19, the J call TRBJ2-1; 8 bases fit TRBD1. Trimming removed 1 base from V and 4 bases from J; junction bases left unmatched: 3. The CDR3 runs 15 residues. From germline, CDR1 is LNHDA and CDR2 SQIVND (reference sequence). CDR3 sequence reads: CASSIVTGGYNEQFF. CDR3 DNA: TGTGCCAGTAGTATAGTAACAGGGGGATACAATGAGCAGTTCTTC.

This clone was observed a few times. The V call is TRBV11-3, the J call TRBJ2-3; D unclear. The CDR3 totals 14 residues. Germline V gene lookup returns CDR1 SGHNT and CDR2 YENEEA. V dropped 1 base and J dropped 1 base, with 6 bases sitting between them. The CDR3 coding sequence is TGTGCCAGCAGCTTAGCTCACCGCACAGATACGCAGTATTTT. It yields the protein CASSLAHRTDTQYF.

The CDR3 DNA follows: TGTGCCAGCAGCGTAGGGGGCAGCGTGCAAGAGACCCAGTACTTC. Translated, it gives CASSVGGSVQETQYF. This rearrangement joins TRBV9 to TRBJ2-5, with D perhaps TRBD1 (5 bases). The CDR3 covers 15 residues. Per germline, CDR1 SGDLS and CDR2 YYNGEE. Between the trimmed V and J ends, which lost 0 bases and 2 bases, there was a span of 11 bases.

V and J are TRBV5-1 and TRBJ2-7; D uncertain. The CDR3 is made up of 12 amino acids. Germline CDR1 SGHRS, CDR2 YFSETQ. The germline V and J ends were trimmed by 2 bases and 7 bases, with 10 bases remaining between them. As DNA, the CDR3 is TGCGCCAGCAGCTTAGATGCGGATGAGCAGTACTTC. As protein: CASSLDADEQYF.

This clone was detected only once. CDR3 sequence (DNA): TGTGCCAGCAGTGCGAGTGACAGGGGAATCTACAATGAGCAGTTCTTC. Translated: CASSASDRGIYNEQFF. V usage is TRBV2 and J usage is TRBJ2-1; 8 nucleotides agree with TRBD1. The CDR3 has 16 amino acids. Per germline, CDR1 SNHLY and CDR2 FYNNEI. The J segment lost 3 bases and the V segment lost 4 bases, leaving 8 bases of the junction unmatched.

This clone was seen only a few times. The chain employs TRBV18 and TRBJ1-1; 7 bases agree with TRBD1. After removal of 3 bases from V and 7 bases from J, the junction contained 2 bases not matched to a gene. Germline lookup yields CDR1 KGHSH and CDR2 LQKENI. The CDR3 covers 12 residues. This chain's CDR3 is CASSPGTDEAFF. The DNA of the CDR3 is TGTGCCAGCTCACCTGGGACAGATGAAGCTTTCTTT.

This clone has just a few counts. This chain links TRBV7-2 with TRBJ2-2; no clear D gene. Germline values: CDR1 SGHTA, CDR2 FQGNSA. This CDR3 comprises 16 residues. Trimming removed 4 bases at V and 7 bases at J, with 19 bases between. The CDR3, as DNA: TGTGCCAGCAGCTCGGACGGATTGACCCTGAGCGGGGAGCTGTTTTTT. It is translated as CASSSDGLTLSGELFF.

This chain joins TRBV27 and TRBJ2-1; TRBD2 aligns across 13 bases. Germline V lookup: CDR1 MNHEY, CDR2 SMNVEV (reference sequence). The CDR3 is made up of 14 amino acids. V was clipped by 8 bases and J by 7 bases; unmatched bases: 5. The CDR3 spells CASWGLAGINEQFF. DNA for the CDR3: TGTGCCAGCTGGGGACTAGCGGGAATTAATGAGCAGTTCTTC.

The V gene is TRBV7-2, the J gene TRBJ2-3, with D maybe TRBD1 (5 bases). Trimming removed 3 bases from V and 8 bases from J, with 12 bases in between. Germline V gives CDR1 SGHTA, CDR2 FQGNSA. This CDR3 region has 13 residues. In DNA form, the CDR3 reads TGTGCCAGCAGCTTGGGGCAGGGTGGTACGCAGTATTTT. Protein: CASSLGQGGTQYF.

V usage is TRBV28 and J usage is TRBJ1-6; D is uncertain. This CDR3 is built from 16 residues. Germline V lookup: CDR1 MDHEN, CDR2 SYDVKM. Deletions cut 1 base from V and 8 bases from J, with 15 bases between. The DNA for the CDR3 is TGTGCCAGCAGTTTATCACAGAGGGAGGCACATTCACCCCTCCACTTT. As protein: CASSLSQREAHSPLHF.

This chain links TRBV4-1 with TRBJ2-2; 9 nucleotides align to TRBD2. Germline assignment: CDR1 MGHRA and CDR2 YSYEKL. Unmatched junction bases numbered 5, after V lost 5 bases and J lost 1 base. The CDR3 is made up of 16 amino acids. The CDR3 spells CASSYSGSENTGELFF. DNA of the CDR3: TGCGCCAGCAGCTATAGCGGGAGCGAGAACACCGGGGAGCTGTTTTTT.

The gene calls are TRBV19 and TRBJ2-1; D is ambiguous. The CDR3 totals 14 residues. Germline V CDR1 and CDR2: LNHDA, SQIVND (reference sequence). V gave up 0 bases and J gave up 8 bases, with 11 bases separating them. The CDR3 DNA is TGTGCCAGTAGTATAGATCCGGGCGTTGATGAGCAGTTCTTC. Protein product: CASSIDPGVDEQFF. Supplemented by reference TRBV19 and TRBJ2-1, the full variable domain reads DGGITQSPKYLFRKEGQNVTLSCEQNLNHDAMYWYRQDPGQGLRLIYYSQIVNDFQKGDIAEGYSVSREKKESFPLTVTSAQKNPTAFYLCASSIDPGVDEQFFGPGTRLTVL.

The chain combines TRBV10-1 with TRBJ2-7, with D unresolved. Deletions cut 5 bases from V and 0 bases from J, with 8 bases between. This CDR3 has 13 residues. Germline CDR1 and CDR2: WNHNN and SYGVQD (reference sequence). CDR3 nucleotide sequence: TGCGCCAGCAGTCCGGCTTTCTCCTACGAGCAGTACTTC. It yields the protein CASSPAFSYEQYF.

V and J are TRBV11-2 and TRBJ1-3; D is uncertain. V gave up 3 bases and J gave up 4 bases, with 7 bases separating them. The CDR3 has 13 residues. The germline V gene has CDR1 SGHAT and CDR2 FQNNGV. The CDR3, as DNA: TGTGCCAGCAGCTTTGACGTCGGAAACACCATATATTTT. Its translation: CASSFDVGNTIYF.

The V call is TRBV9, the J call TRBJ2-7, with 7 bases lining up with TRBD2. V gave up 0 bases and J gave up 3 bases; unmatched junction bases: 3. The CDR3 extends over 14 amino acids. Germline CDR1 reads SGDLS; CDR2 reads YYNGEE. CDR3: CASSVGAGDYEQYF. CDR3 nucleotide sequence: TGTGCCAGCAGCGTAGGGGCGGGAGACTACGAGCAGTACTTC.

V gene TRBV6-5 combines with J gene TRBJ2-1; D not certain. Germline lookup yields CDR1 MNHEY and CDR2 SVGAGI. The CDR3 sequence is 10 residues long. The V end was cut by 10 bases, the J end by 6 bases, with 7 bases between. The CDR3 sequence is CATEGNEQFF. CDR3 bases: TGTGCCACCGAAGGCAATGAGCAGTTCTTC.

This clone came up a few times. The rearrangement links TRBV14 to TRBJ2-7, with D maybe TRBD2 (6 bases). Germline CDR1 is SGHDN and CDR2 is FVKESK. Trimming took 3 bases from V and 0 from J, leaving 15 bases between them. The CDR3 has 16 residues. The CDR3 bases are TGTGCCAGCAGCCACGCTCGGGACTCTAACTCCTACGAGCAGTACTTC. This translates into CASSHARDSNSYEQYF. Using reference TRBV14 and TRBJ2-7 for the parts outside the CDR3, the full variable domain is EAGVTQFPSHSVIEKGQTVTLRCDPISGHDNLYWYRRVMGKEIKFLLHFVKESKQDESGMPNNRFLAERTGGTYSTLKVQPAELEDSGVYFCASSHARDSNSYEQYFGPGTRLTVT.

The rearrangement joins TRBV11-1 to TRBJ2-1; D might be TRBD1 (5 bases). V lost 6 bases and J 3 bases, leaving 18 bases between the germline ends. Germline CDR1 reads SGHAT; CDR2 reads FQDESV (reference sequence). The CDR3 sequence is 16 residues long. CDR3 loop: CASRRDSQTLYNEQFF. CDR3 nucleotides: TGTGCCAGCAGACGCGACAGCCAAACCCTCTACAATGAGCAGTTCTTC.

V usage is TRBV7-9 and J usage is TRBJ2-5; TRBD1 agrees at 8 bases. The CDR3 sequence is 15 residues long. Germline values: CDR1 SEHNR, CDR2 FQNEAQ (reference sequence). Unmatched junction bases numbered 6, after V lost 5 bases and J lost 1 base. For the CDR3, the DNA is TGTGCCAGCAGCCCACAGGGGGTGGGCCAAGAGACCCAGTACTTC. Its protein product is CASSPQGVGQETQYF.

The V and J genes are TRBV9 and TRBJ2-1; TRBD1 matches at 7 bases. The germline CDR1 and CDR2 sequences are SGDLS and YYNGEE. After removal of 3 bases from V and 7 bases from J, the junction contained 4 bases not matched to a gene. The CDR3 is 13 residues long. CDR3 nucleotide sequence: TGTGCCAGCAGCGGACAGGGATGGAATGAGCAGTTCTTC. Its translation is CASSGQGWNEQFF. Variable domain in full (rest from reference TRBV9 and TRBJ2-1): DSGVTQTPKHLITATGQRVTLRCSPRSGDLSVYWYQQSLDQGLQFLIQYYNGEERAKGNILERFSAQQFPDLHSELNLSSLELGDSALYFCASSGQGWNEQFFGPGTRLTVL.